This entry concerns a single T cell receptor (beta chain). This record comes from a study of Ad26.COV2.S vaccination and SARS-CoV-2 variants. Sequencing was performed with immunoSEQ multiplex PCR; in TCRdb, only in-frame clones are kept and a portion is missing. The sample consists of about 400,000 clones, about 89% of them appearing once. The CDR3 has 15 residues. The V end was cut by 0 bases, the J end by 5 bases, with 10 bases between. Germline V gives CDR1 LNHNV, CDR2 YYDKDF (reference sequence). Stated treatment: 15 to 20 received Ad26.COV2.S at low or high dose, single or two shots; a few received placebo; per-sample allocation not given. All samples were drawn on day 63, counting from the first vaccine or placebo injection.

The V and J genes are TRBV15 and TRBJ2-2; possibly TRBD1 or TRBD2 for D (5 bases each). This TCR was recovered from a person aged 18 to 65 who received the Ad26.COV2.S COVID-19 vaccine or a placebo. The sequencing here drew on peripheral blood, taken in a trial of Ad26.COV2.S vaccine versus placebo. DNA of the CDR3: TGTGCCACCAGCAGAGATCAAGGGGAGACCGGGGAGCTGTTTTTT. It specifies CATSRDQGETGELFF.